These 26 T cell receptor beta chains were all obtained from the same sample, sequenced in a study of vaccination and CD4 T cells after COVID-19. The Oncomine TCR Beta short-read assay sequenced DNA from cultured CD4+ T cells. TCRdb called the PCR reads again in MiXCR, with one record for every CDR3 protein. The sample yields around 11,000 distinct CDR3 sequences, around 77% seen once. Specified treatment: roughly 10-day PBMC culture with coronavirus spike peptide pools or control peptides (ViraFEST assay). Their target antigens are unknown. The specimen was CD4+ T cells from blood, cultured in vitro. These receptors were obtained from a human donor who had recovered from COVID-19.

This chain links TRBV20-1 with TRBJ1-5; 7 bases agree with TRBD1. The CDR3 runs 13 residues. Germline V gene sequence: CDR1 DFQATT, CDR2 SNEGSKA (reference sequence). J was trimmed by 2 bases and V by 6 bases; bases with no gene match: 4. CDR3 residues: CSAPTGGNQPQHF. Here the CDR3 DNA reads TGCAGTGCGCCTACAGGGGGCAATCAGCCCCAGCATTTT.

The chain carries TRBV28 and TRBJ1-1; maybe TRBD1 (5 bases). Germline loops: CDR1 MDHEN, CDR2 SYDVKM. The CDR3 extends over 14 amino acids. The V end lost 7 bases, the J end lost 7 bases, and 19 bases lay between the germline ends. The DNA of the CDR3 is TGTGCCAGCAAGCAAGTACCCCGACAGAATGAAGCTTTCTTT. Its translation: CASKQVPRQNEAFF.

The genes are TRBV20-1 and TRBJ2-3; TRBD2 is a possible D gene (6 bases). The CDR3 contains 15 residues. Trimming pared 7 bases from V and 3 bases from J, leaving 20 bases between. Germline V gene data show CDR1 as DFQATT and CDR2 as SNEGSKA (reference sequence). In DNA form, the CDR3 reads TGCAGTGTAGTCGGGGGAGCTTATCCGACAGATACGCAGTATTTT. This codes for CSVVGGAYPTDTQYF.

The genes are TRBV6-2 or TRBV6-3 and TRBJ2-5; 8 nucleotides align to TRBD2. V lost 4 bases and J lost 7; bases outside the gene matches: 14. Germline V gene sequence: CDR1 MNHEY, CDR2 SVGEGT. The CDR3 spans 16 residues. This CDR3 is CASSFVASGLTGTQYF. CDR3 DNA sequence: TGTGCCAGCAGTTTTGTGGCTAGCGGGCTCACCGGGACCCAGTACTTC.

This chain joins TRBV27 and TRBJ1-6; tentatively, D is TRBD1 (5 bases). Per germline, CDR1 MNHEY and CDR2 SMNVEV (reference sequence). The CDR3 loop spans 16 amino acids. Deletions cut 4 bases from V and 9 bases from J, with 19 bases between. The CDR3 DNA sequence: TGTGCCAGCAGTTCCCTAGGTGAGGGGACTGGTTCACCCCTCCACTTT. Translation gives CASSSLGEGTGSPLHF.

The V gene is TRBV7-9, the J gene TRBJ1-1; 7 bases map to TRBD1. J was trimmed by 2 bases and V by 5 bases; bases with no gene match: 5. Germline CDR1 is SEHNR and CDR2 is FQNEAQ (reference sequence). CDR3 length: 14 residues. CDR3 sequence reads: CASSPGTVNTEAFF. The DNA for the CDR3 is TGTGCCAGCAGCCCAGGGACAGTTAACACTGAAGCTTTCTTT. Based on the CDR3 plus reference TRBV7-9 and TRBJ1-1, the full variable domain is DTGVSQNPRHKITKRGQNVTFRCDPISEHNRLYWYRQTLGQGPEFLTYFQNEAQLEKSRLLSDRFSAERPKGSFSTLEIQRTEQGDSAMYLCASSPGTVNTEAFFGQGTRLTVV.

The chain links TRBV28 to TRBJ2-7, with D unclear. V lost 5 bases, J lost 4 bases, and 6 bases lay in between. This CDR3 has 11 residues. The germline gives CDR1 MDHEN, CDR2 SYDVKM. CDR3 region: CASSKAYEQYF. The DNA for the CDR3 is TGTGCCAGCAGTAAAGCATACGAGCAGTACTTC.

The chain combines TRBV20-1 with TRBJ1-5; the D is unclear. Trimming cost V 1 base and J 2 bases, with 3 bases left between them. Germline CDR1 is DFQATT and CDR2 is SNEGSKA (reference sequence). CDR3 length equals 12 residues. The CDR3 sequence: CSARGGNQPQHF. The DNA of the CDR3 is TGCAGTGCTAGAGGGGGCAATCAGCCCCAGCATTTT.

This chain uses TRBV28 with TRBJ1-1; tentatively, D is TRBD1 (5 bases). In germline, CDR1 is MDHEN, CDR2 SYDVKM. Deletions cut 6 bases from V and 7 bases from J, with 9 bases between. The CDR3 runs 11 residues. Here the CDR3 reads CASRPTGEAFF. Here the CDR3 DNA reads TGTGCCAGCAGGCCCACAGGTGAAGCTTTCTTT.

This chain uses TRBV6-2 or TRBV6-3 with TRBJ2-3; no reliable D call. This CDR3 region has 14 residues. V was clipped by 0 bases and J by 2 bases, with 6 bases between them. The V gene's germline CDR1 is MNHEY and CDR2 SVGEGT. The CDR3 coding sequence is TGTGCCAGCAGTTACTCCAGGTACACAGATACGCAGTATTTT. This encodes CASSYSRYTDTQYF.

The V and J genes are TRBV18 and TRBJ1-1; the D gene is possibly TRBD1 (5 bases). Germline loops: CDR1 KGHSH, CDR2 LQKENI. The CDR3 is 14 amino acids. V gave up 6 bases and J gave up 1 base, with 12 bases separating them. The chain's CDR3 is CASSTNGGNTEAFF. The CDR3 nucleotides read TGTGCCAGCTCGACCAACGGGGGGAACACTGAAGCTTTCTTT. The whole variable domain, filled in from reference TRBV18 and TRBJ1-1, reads NAGVMQNPRHLVRRRGQEARLRCSPMKGHSHVYWYRQLPEEGLKFMVYLQKENIIDESGMPKERFSAEFPKEGPSILRIQQVVRGDSAAYFCASSTNGGNTEAFFGQGTRLTVV.

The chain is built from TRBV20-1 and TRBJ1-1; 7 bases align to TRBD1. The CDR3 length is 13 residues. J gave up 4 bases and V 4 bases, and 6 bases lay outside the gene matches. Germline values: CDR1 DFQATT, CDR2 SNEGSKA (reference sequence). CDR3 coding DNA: TGCAGTGCTACGGGACAGCGTTTCACTGAAGCTTTCTTT. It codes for CSATGQRFTEAFF.

This CDR3 reads CASSQDPPQARSQLFF. In nucleotides, the CDR3 is TGCGCCAGCAGCCAAGATCCCCCCCAGGCTAGGAGCCAACTGTTTTTT. The rearrangement links TRBV4-3 to TRBJ1-4, with D uncertain. CDR1 and CDR2 (germline): LGHNA, YSLEER. This CDR3 is 16 amino acids long. Trimming removed 0 bases at V and 12 bases at J, with 20 bases between.

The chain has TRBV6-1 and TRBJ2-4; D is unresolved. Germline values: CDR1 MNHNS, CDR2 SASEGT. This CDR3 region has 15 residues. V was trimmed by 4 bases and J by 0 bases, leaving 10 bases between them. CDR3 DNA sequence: TGTGCCAGCAGTGTACAGCCACTAGCCAAAAACATTCAGTACTTC. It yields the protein CASSVQPLAKNIQYF.

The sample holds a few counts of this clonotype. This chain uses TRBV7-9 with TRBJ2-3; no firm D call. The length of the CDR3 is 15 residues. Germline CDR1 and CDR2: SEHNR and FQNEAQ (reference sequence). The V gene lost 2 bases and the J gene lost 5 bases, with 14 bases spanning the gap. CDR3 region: CASSLQRRSRDTQYF. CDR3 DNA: TGTGCCAGCAGCTTACAACGGCGGAGCCGAGATACGCAGTATTTT.

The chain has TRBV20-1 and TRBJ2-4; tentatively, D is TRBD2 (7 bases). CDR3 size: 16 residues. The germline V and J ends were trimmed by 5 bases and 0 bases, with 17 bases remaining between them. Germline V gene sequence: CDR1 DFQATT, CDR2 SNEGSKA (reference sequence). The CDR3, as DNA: TGCAGTGCTCCGAGGGGGGGGAGACTAGCCAAAAACATTCAGTACTTC. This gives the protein CSAPRGGRLAKNIQYF.

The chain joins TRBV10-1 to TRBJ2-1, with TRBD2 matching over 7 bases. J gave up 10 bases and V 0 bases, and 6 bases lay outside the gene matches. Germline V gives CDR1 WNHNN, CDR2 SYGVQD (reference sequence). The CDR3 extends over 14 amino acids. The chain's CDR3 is CASSESPGLGEQFF. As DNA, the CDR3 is TGCGCCAGCAGTGAGTCCCCAGGACTAGGAGAGCAGTTCTTC.

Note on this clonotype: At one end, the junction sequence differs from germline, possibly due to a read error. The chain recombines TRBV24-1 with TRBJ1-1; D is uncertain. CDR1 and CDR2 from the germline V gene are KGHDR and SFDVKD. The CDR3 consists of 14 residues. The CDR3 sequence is CVTSVSVDYTEAFF. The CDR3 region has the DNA TGTGTCACCAGTGTCTCGGTGGACTACACTGAAGCTTTCTTT.

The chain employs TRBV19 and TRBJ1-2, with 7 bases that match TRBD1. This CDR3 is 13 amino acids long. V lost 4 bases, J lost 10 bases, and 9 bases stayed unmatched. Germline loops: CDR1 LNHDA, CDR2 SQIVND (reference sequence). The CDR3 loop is CASSKPNRGIYTF. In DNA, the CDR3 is TGTGCCAGTAGTAAACCTAACAGGGGAATCTACACCTTC.

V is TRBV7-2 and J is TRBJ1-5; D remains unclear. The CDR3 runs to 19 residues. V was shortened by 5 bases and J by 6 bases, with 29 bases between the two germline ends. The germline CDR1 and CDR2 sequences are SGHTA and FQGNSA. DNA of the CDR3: TGTGCCAGCAGCCCCCATGGCGCCGGGCAGCAGAAGGGTTTTCAGCCCCAGCATTTT. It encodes CASSPHGAGQQKGFQPQHF. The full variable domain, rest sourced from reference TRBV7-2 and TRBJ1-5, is GAGVSQSPSNKVTEKGKDVELRCDPISGHTALYWYRQSLGQGLEFLIYFQGNSAPDKSGLPSDRFSAERTGGSVSTLTIQRTQQEDSAVYLCASSPHGAGQQKGFQPQHFGDGTRLSIL.

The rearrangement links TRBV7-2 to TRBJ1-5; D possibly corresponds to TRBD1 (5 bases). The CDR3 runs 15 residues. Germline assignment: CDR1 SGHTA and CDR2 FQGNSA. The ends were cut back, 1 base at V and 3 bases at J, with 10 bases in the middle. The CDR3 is CASSLVSGFNQPQHF. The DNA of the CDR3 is TGTGCCAGCAGCTTAGTGTCAGGGTTCAATCAGCCCCAGCATTTT. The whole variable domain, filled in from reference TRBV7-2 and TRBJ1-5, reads GAGVSQSPSNKVTEKGKDVELRCDPISGHTALYWYRQSLGQGLEFLIYFQGNSAPDKSGLPSDRFSAERTGGSVSTLTIQRTQQEDSAVYLCASSLVSGFNQPQHFGDGTRLSIL.

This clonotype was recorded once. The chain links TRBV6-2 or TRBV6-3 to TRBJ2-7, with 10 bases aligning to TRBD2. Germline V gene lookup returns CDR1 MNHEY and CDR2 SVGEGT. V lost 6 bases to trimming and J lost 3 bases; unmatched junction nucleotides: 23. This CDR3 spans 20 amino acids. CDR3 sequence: CASSRLYEFWLAGEVYEQYF. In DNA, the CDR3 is TGTGCCAGCAGCCGCCTTTACGAGTTTTGGCTAGCGGGAGAGGTCTACGAGCAGTACTTC.

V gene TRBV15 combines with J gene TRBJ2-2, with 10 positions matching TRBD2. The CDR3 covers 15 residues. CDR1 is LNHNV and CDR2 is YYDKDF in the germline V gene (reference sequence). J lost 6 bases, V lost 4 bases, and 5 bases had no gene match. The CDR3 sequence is CATSTLSGRAGELFF. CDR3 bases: TGTGCCACCAGCACGCTGAGCGGGAGGGCCGGGGAGCTGTTTTTT. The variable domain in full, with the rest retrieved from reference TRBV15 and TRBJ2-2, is DAMVIQNPRYQVTQFGKPVTLSCSQTLNHNVMYWYQQKSSQAPKLLFHYYDKDFNNEADTPDNFQSRRPNTSFCFLDIRSPGLGDTAMYLCATSTLSGRAGELFFGEGSRLTVL.

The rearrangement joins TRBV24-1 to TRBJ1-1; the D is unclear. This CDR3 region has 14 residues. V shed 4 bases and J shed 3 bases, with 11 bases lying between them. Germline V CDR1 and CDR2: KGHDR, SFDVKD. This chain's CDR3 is CATSDSVDYTEAFF. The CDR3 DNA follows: TGTGCCACCAGTGACTCGGTGGACTACACTGAAGCTTTCTTT.

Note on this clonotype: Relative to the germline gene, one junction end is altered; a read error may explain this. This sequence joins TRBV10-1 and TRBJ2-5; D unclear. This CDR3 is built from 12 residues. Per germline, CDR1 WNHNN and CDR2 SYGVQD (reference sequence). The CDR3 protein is CASSEYHETQYF. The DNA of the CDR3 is TGCGCCAGCAGTGAGTACCATGAGACCCAGTACTTC.

In nucleotides, the CDR3 is TGTGCCAGCAGCCAACAGCCGACAGGCATTAACTATGGCTACACCTTC. This translates into CASSQQPTGINYGYTF. The chain links TRBV11-2 to TRBJ1-2, with a tentative D call TRBD1 (6 bases). Deletions cut 5 bases from V and 1 base from J, with 17 bases between. The CDR3 spans 16 residues. Germline lookup yields CDR1 SGHAT and CDR2 FQNNGV.